What follows describes a single TCR beta chain. What this receptor recognizes is not known. No quality values exist for individual bases; no much larger clone is one base distant. Library method: the immunoSEQ multiplex PCR assay. A mixture of 60 forward primers for TCR Vbeta segments and 13 reverse primers for TCR Jbeta segments was used in the multiplex PCR. The CDR3 region of rearranged TCR beta genes was amplified from genomic DNA by a multiplex PCR assay. Amplified TCR beta libraries were sequenced as 87-base-pair reads on the Illumina HiSeq System. From the authors' description of their analysis: In a later analysis, some 80 million unique TCR beta chains were counted across the roughly 610 repertoires, and some 10 million of these chains were shared by at least two donors. To remove PCR and sequencing errors, raw reads were error-corrected and collapsed into unique sequences using a nearest-neighbor algorithm that merged closely related sequences. CDR3 sequences were aligned to IMGT reference sequences to assign V, D and J gene segments. For a sequence to be retained, a match of at least six nucleotides to both a V gene segment and a J gene segment was required. A rearrangement was called productive if the CDR3 had no stop codons and remained in frame with V and J, and every other rearrangement was called non-productive. CDR3 was defined according to IMGT convention as the region running from the second conserved V-encoded cysteine to the conserved J-encoded phenylalanine. In an earlier analysis of approximately 590 of the donors, sequences lacking an unambiguous match to a single V gene segment were excluded. In an earlier analysis of some 590 of the donors, a V segment was called functional when productive rearrangements were above 56.7%, and segregating when the standard deviation between donors exceeded 5%. A statistical classification framework was built to diagnose cytomegalovirus status from the catalog of TCR beta chain sequences. V and J gene assignment, in a later analysis, came from comparing TCR nucleotide sequences with IMGT/GENE-DB human TR gene sequences. Using the TCRdist pipeline, a later analysis assigned CDR3 sequences along with most-parsimonious VDJ recombination scenarios. In a later analysis, every TCR beta chain was defined by the combination of its CDR3 amino acid sequence and its V-gene family, and reads without a unique V-gene family were dropped. To address suspected cross-contamination and a sequencing artifact, a later analysis removed under 600 highly shared, low-generation-probability nucleotide sequences. A later analysis calculated a clonal expansion index for each public chain from normalized within-repertoire ranks of inferred template counts. In a later analysis, generation probabilities were computed using a VDJ recombination model fitted to out-of-frame rearrangements, and the results were checked against IGoR. Hypergeometric tests were used in a later analysis to score TCR-TCR, TCR-HLA and TCR-CMV co-occurrence, with a repertoire-size bias correction applied to the TCR pairs. False discovery rates were estimated in a later analysis by permuting HLA or CMV assignments 20 times. In a later analysis, co-occurring TCRs were grouped using DBSCAN, with TCRdist sequence similarity added in when clustering inside HLA-allele-positive subsets. Repertoires with fewer than 30,000 or more than 120,000 public chains were left out of co-occurrence clustering, as were a handful of repertoires with anomalous nucleotide sharing. In TCRdb, the immuneACCESS table is reduced to in-frame sequences with V and J assigned. These tables do not hold every clone; where another copy was compared, an unresolved V gene accounts for under half, and the others remain unexplained. The V and J calls and the clone size are those of that table, but D and trimming were determined from the DNA. The sample has approximately 200,000 clones on record, approximately 80% of them singletons. Of the sample, roughly 1.5% falls within the top ten clones.

The cohort was made up of approximately 700 healthy bone marrow donors. At the time of sampling, every cohort member was nominally healthy, though immune exposures that went unrecorded were likely present. The donor tested CMV seronegative and was one of the 352 seronegative cohort members. A peripheral blood sample was provided by each donor, and peripheral blood mononuclear cells were used for TCR beta sequencing. The Qiagen DNeasy Blood Extraction Kit was used to extract genomic DNA from the blood cell samples. CDR3 length: 16 amino acids, cysteine to phenylalanine. Of all the DNA, just the CDR3 is kept, 48 bases in frame from base 1. V lost 0 bases and J lost 5 bases; the stretch between them is 15 bases long. CDR1 and CDR2 are read off the germline V gene as MGHRA and YSYEKL. These data are taken from a study of cytomegalovirus exposure and HLA in healthy donors (dated by TCRdb to about 2017). Concerning the study at large: An earlier analysis of some 600 of the donors reported about 280 Gb of sequence data and approximately 120 million unique TCR beta sequences obtained from about 179 million T cells. The study used immunosequencing to profile the T cell repertoires of 600 to 850 subjects and linked those repertoires to cytomegalovirus serostatus. A separate validation cohort of roughly 130 different subjects was used in addition to the roughly 700-subject first cohort. All discovery cohort repertoires had been generated on a single sequencing platform. In the later analysis, no new phenotypic data were used to find candidate immune exposures; instead, reliance was placed on TCR beta sequences and their occurrence across donors. The study aimed to test whether signatures of past pathogen exposure could be identified by cataloging public T cell receptors. Donor age, sex, ethnicity and CMV serostatus were compiled together with the repertoire data. An early release that covered several hundred HLA-typed donors contained approximately 300 gigabases of sequencing data and 85 million to 100 million unique TCR sequences. HLA typing covered class I and class II loci at four-digit resolution. The study combined high-throughput TCR immunosequencing, statistical association of individual TCRs with disease status, and machine learning to predict cytomegalovirus infection status. Among about 400 genotyped donors of the cohort, an average of approximately 240,000 unique TCR beta nucleotide sequences was sequenced per donor, of which about 19% were non-productive. Because of strong linkage in the cohort, a few DR-DQ haplotypes were treated as single units for association and clustering. To study patterns of TCR occurrence, a later analysis re-analyzed previously published TCR beta repertoires from 666 donors and added high-resolution HLA genotyping. An earlier analysis of approximately 500 of the donors applied high-throughput TCR beta sequencing to assess whether each TCR beta V gene segment acted as functional or pseudogenic. Of the roughly 400 genotyped donors, less than 85% were placed in the genetic ancestry cluster associated with self-reported Caucasian donors. The number of typed donors differed by locus: roughly 629-640 for A, B, C, DRB1 and DQB1; some 500 for DQA1; around 580 for DPA1; and some 430 for DPB1. Genome-wide SNP genotypes for about 65% of the roughly 700 donors were used in a later genetic analysis, which treated that subset as a discovery cohort. General findings and caveats noted by the study authors: Sequencing depth was assumed to be roughly uniform across donors in the presence/absence analyses, though that assumption may not hold. For the cohort, immune exposure information was limited to CMV serostatus. According to a later analysis, parvovirus B19, influenza, CMV and Epstein-Barr virus appeared linked to several top co-occurrence clusters. A further reported finding was that TCR beta sequences accurately predicted the HLA-A and HLA-B alleles for most subjects in the first cohort. Because HLA typing was missing for some donors at each locus, association tests included only the typed subset. In a later genetic analysis, a missense DCLRE1C variant was associated with V-gene and J-gene trimming of TCR beta chains, and the association was replicated in an independent cohort. An earlier analysis of 587 of the donors showed that most TCR beta V segments appeared in productive rearrangements either about 87% or about 30% of the time, which broadly matched IMGT annotations. In a later analysis, HLA-associated TCR beta chains showed more clonal expansion and lower generation probabilities than non-associated chains that were equally common. Across donors, most TCR sequences were observed very rarely, whereas some public TCRs were present in many individuals. A total of 164 TCR beta chains were listed by the study as associated with cytomegalovirus. Some IMGT-functional V segments, including TRBV6-2 and TRBV6-3, could not be told apart with the 87-base-pair reads, so those segments were excluded. The classifier was reported to diagnose cytomegalovirus status with high specificity and sensitivity in both the original and validation cohorts. The authors suggested that the approach could potentially be generalized to other disease states and immunological phenotypes. At a false discovery rate of 0.05, a later analysis linked approximately 18,000 TCR beta sequences to specific HLA alleles. Assigning TCR associations to individual alleles was difficult when HLA alleles, especially DR and DQ, strongly co-occurred. In this cohort, only TCR beta chains were sequenced, and detectable features were limited by the absence of alpha or paired-chain data. Correlated functional status among segregating V segments might reflect linkage disequilibrium, but an unknown experimental factor could not be ruled out. According to a later analysis, TCR association rates differed among HLA loci, with DRB1 alleles showing the most associated TCRs and HLA-C alleles showing the fewest. A group of highly shared sequence variants was considered likely to be a technical artifact of the sequencing pipeline. In vitro tests confirmed that a few of the cytomegalovirus-associated TCR beta chains recognize cytomegalovirus antigens. In a later genetic analysis, fewer N-insertions in productive TCRs were reported among donors in an Asian-associated ancestry cluster than the roughly 710-donor mean. Because counts were too low, around 17 rarely observed V segments, including chromosome 9 orphons, were left out of the earlier analysis of approximately 580 of the donors. A later analysis found that most CMV-associated TCR beta chains appeared HLA-restricted, with HLA associations seemingly driven largely by CMV exposure.

The sample was PBMCs. The chain is made from TRBV4-1 and TRBJ2-3; too little of a D gene remains to name it. The clonotype originates from a girl between 10 and 17 years old in good health and CMV-seronegative. The nucleotide sequence is TGCGCCAGCAGCCAAGACGCGGCCCGGCTTCGAGATACGCAGTATTTT. The resulting protein is CASSQDAARLRDTQYF.